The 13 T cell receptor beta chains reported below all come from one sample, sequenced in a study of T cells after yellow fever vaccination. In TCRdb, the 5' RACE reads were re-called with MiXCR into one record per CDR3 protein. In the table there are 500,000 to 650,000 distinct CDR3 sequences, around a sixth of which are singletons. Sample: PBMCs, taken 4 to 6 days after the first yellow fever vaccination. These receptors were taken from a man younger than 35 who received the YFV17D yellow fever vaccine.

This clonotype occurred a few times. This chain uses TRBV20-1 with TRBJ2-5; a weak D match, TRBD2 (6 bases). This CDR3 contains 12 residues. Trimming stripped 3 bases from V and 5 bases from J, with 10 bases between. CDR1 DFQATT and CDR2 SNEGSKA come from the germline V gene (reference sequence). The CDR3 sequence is CSARFGGETQYF. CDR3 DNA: TGCAGTGCTAGGTTTGGGGGGGAGACCCAGTACTTC.

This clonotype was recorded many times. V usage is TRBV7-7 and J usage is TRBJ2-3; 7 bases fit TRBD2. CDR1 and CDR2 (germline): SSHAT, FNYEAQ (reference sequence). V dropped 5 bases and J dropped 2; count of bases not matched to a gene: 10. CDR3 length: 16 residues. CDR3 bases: TGTGCCAGCAGCGCTACATCGGGGGGACTCACAGATACGCAGTATTTT. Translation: CASSATSGGLTDTQYF.

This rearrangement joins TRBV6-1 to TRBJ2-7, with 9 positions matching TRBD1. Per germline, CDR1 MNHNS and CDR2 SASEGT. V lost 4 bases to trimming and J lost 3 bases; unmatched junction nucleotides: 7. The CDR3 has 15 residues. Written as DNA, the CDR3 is TGTGCCAGCAGTGCCTCCGGGACAGGGTTCTACGAGCAGTACGTC. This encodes CASSASGTGFYEQYV.

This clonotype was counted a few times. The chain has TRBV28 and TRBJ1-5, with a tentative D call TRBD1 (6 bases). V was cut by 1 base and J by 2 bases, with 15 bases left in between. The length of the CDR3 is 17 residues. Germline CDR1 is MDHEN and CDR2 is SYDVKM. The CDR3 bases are TGTGCCAGCAGTTTATCGCGCGGGGGCGGCGGCAATCAGCCCCAGCATTTT. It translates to CASSLSRGGGGNQPQHF.

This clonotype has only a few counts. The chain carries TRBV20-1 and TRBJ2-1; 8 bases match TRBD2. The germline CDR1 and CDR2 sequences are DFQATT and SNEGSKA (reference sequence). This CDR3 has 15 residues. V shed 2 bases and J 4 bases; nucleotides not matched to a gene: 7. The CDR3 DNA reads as TGCAGTGCTAGACCTATGAGCGGGGGATACAATGAGCAGTTCTTC. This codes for CSARPMSGGYNEQFF.

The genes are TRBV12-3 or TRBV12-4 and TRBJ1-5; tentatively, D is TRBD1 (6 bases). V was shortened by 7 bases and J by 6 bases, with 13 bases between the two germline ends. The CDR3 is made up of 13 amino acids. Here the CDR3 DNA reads TGTGCCAGCACCGAGACAGGTTTTCAGCCCCAGCATTTT. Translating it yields CASTETGFQPQHF.

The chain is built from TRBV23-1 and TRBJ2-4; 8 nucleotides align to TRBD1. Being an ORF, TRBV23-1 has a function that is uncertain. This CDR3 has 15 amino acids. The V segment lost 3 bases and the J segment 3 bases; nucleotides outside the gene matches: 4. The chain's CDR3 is CASSHDRGCKNIQYF. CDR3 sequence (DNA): TGCGCCAGCAGTCATGACAGGGGATGCAAAAACATTCAGTACTTC.

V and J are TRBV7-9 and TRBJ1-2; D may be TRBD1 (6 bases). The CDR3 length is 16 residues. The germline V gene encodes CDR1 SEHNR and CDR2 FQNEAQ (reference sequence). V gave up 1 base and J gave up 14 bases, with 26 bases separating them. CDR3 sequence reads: CASSLETYTGRGVDTF. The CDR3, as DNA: TGTGCCAGCAGCTTAGAAACTTATACAGGGCGCGGAGTAGATACCTTC.

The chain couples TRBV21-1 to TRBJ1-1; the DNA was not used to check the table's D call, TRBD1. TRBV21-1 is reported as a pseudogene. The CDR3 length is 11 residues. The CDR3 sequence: CASVEGEKAFF. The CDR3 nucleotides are TGTGCCAGCGTGGAGGGGGAGAAAGCTTTCTTT.

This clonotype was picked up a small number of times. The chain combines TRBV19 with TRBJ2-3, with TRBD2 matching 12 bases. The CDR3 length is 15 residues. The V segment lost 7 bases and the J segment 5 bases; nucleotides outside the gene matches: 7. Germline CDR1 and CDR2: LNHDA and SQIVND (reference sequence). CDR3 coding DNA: TGTGCCAGTAACCAACTGACTAGCGGGGGAGATACGCAGTATTTT. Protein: CASNQLTSGGDTQYF.

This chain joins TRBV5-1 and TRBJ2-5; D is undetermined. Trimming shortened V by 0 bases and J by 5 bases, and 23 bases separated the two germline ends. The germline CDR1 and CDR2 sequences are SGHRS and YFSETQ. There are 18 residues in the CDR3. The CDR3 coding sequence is TGCGCCAGCAGCTTGGGGGCGATTGGCTGGAAACGGTGGGAGACCCAGTACTTC. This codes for CASSLGAIGWKRWETQYF.

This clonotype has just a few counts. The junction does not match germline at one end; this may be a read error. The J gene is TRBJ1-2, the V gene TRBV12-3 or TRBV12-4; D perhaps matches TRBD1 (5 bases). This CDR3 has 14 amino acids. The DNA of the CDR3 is TGTGCCAGCAGATCCGGGGGATCCGACTATCGCTACACCTTC. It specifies CASRSGGSDYRYTF.

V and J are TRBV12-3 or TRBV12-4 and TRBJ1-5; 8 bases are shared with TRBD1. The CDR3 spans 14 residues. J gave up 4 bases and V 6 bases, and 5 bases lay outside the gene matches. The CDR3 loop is CASRADRANQPQHF. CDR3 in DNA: TGTGCCAGCAGGGCGGACAGGGCAAATCAGCCCCAGCATTTT.